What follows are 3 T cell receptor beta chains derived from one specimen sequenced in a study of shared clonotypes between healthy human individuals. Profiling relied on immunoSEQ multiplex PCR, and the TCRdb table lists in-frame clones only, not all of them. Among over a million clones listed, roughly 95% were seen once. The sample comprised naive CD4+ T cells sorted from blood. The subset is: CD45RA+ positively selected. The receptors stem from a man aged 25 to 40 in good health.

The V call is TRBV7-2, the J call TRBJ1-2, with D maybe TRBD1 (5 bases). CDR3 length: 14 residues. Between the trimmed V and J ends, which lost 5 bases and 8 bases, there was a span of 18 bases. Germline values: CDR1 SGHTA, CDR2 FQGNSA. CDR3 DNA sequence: TGTGCCAGCAGCCCACGGGGGTCGAGGGGCGGCTACACCTTC. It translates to CASSPRGSRGGYTF.

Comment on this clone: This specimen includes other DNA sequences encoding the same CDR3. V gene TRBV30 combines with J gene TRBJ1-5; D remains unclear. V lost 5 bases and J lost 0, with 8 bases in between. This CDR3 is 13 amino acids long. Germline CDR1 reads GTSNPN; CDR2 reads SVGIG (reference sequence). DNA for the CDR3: TGTGCCTGGGCCGGGGTTAGCAATCAGCCCCAGCATTTT. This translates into CAWAGVSNQPQHF.

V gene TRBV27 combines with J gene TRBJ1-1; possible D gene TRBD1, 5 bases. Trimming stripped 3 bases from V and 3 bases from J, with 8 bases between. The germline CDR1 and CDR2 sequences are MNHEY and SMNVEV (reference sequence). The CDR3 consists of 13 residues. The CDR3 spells CASSFGGYTEAFF. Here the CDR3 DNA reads TGTGCCAGCAGTTTCGGGGGGTACACTGAAGCTTTCTTT.